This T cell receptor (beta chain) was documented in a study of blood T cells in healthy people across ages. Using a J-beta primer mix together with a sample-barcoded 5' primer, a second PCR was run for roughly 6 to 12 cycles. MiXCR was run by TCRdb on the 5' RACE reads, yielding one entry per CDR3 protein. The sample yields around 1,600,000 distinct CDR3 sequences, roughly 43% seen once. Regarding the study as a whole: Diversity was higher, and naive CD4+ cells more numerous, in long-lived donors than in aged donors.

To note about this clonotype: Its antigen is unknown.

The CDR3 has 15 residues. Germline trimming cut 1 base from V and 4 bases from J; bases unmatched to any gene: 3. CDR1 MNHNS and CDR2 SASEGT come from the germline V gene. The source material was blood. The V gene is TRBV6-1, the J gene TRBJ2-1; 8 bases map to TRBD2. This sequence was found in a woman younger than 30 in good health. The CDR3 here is CASSEGTSYYNEQFF. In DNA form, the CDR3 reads TGTGCCAGCAGTGAAGGGACTAGCTATTACAATGAGCAGTTCTTC.